Listed below are T cell receptor beta chains from one sample, sequenced in a study of shared clonotypes between healthy human individuals. Some clones are missing from TCRdb's copy, which holds only in-frame ones; the method was immunoSEQ multiplex PCR. The sample consists of some 1.4 million clones, roughly 97% of them appearing once. The sample comprised naive CD4+ T cells sorted from blood. All receptors derive from a young man in good health. CDR3s leave out the opening cysteine and the closing phenylalanine or tryptophan.

>TRBV2
ASSYSGTGVTDTQY
>TRBV7-2
ASSYRTGAYNEQF
>TRBV5-1
ASSSAVTSTDTQY
>TRBV20-1
SATSSGQF
>TRBV7-2
ASSSTGTGELF
>TRBV27
ASSLALGYEQF
>TRBV6-1
ASSQRDRNGYT
>TRBV30
AWNPGSFNTF
>TRBV10-1
ASRSGLTGDEQY
>TRBV18
ASSGQGSNQPQH
>TRBV6-5
ASSGDRAGYT
>TRBV11-2
ASSLSLDTQY
>TRBV7-3
ASSFKLSSYNEQF
>TRBV5-1
ASSLDGAYNTGELF
>TRBV4-1
ASSPGDRANYGYT
>TRBV11-2
ASSFRQDEQY
>TRBV5-1
ASRLGTQNEQF
>TRBV28
ASNPTAAYEQY
>TRBV4-2
ASTIGTGPEAF
>TRBV9
ASSPRRDPYEQY
>TRBV10-1
ASSESRRGKTQY
>TRBV7-2
ASSSRTGGGYEQY
>TRBV14
ASSQDWTGVWNTEAF
>TRBV29-1
SVEQASNYGYT
>TRBV29-1
SVGQDPNYGYT
>TRBV4-1
ASSQDNNAYYGYT
>TRBV5-1
ASSLQAGAASEQF
>TRBV19
ASQSPGSNYGYT
>TRBV5-1
ASSLEDSTNTGELF
>TRBV29-1
SAGGLSSGNEQY
>TRBV5-1
ASSLAGGEQF
>TRBV5-4
ASSPRVSYEQY
>TRBV7-7
ASSRGLGEEHEQY
>TRBV29-1
SGSSGLDEQY
>TRBV9
ASGRSGASYEQY
>TRBV6-1
ASRLNQPQH
>TRBV7-9
ASDSRGGQGTSYEQY
>TRBV21-1
ASSAEVGPGIGTDTQY
>TRBV27
ASSLIAGGSYEQY
>TRBV27
ASSSNPPGRILSSYEQY
>TRBV28
ASSRGRELF
>TRBV5-1
ASSLEAARMVYGYT
>TRBV28
ASSPDRGRSNYGYT
>TRBV5-1
ASSLGQGGSGANVLT
>TRBV27
ASTTRGGASYEQY
>TRBV11-3
ASSLGVGEQY
>TRBV15
ATSRGWGTEVQPQH
>TRBV27
ASSFGFSSYEQY
>TRBV7-8
ASSSLSGTYEQY
>TRBV29-1
SVEDNLGLTQY
>TRBV28
ASSFLSGLAGGNEQY
>TRBV5-1
ASSLMGQGEETQY
>TRBV5-1
ASSLPLAASTDTQY
>TRBV7-9
ASSKRTGTGVVYEQY
>TRBV9
ASSKRDRDSVTEAF
>TRBV7-6
ASSFGERGNTYEQY
>TRBV5-8
ASSSGSLANQPQH
>TRBV29-1
SVEDRRGDTEAF
>TRBV15
ATSSVVHRETATQY